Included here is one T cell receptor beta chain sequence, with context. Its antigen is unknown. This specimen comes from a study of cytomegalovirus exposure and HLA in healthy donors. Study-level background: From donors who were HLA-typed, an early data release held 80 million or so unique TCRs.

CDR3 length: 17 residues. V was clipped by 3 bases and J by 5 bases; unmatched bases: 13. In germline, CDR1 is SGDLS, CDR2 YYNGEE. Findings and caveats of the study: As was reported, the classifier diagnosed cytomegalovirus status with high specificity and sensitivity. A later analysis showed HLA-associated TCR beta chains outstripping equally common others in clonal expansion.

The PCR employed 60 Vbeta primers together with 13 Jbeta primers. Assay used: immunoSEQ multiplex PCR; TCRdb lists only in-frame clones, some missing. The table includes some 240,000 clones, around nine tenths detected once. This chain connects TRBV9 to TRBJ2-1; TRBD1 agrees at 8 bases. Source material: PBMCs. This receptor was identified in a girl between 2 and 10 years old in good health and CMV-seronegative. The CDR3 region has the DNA TGTGCCAGCAGCGCCGACGACCGGGACAGGCCCAACAATGAGCAGTTCTTC. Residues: CASSADDRDRPNNEQFF.